The 22 T cell receptor beta chains below come from one sample, sequenced in a study of T cell responses to AZD1222 COVID-19 vaccine. The assay was immunoSEQ multiplex PCR, and TCRdb's table has in-frame clones only and misses some. The sample holds about 160,000 clones, roughly 90% seen once. The source material was peripheral blood, sampled 28 days after the second AZD1222 dose. These receptors all come from an adult who received the AZD1222 COVID-19 vaccine.

V usage is TRBV3-1 (or the pseudogene TRBV3-2) and J usage is TRBJ2-2; D is ambiguous. Between the trimmed V and J ends, which lost 8 bases and 0 bases, there was a span of 10 bases. The CDR3 is made up of 14 amino acids. CDR1 is LGHDT and CDR2 is YNNKEL in the germline V gene (reference sequence). The CDR3 DNA reads TGTGCCAGCGGGTTGCAGACGAACACCGGGGAGCTGTTTTTT. This translates into CASGLQTNTGELFF.

This chain joins TRBV4-2 and TRBJ2-3; no reliable D call. CDR3 length equals 16 residues. Germline V gives CDR1 LGHNA, CDR2 YNFKEQ. V was pared by 0 bases and J by 2 bases, with 12 bases between. The CDR3 region is CASSQEPAGDTDTQYF. The CDR3 nucleotides are TGTGCCAGCAGCCAAGAACCCGCTGGGGACACAGATACGCAGTATTTT.

The CDR3 DNA reads as TGCGCCAGCAGCCCCGGACAGGGCCAAGCGGACTATGGCTACACCTTC. Amino acids: CASSPGQGQADYGYTF. V gene TRBV5-1 combines with J gene TRBJ1-2; 8 nucleotides align to TRBD1. Per germline, CDR1 SGHRS and CDR2 YFSETQ. The CDR3 is made up of 16 amino acids. The trim removed 4 bases at V and 3 bases at J, leaving 11 bases unmatched.

The chain has TRBV4-2 and TRBJ2-1; D tentatively fits TRBD1 or TRBD2 (5 bases each). This CDR3 is built from 17 residues. V lost 0 bases to trimming and J lost 5 bases, with 17 bases between them. Germline V gene lookup returns CDR1 LGHNA and CDR2 YNFKEQ. The CDR3: CASSQEGELYDDNEQFF. In nucleotides, the CDR3 is TGTGCCAGCAGCCAAGAGGGGGAGTTATACGATGACAATGAGCAGTTCTTC.

The rearrangement uses TRBV30 and TRBJ1-2; no reliable D call. CDR3 size: 14 residues. V was pared by 2 bases and J by 1 base, with 11 bases between. The germline V gene encodes CDR1 GTSNPN and CDR2 SVGIG (reference sequence). The CDR3 DNA reads as TGTGCCTGGAGTCCAAGCGGGGTTAACTATGGCTACACCTTC. Its translation: CAWSPSGVNYGYTF.

Written as DNA, the CDR3 is TGTGCCAGCAGTGGGGGACTAGGAGTCGGCGAGCAGTACTTC. The encoded protein is CASSGGLGVGEQYF. The chain employs TRBV2 and TRBJ2-7, with 8 bases identical to TRBD2. The germline gives CDR1 SNHLY, CDR2 FYNNEI. J was trimmed by 6 bases and V by 4 bases; bases with no gene match: 8. There are 14 residues in the CDR3.

The chain has TRBV4-2 and TRBJ1-2; D may be TRBD1 (5 bases). This CDR3 spans 15 amino acids. With 1 base removed from V and 4 bases from J, the gap between germline ends came to 13 bases. Per germline, CDR1 LGHNA and CDR2 YNFKEQ. CDR3 DNA: TGTGCCAGCAGCCAAGTCCGGGGCGGAGGCTATGGCTACACCTTC. It specifies CASSQVRGGGYGYTF.

V gene TRBV2 combines with J gene TRBJ1-4; D unclear. The CDR3 spans 14 residues. The germline V gene encodes CDR1 SNHLY and CDR2 FYNNEI. V dropped 6 bases and J dropped 8 bases, with 16 bases sitting between them. The CDR3 bases are TGTGCCAGCAGGGGGAATAACGTGGGGGAAAAACTGTTTTTT. Protein product: CASRGNNVGEKLFF.

The chain couples TRBV5-4 to TRBJ2-1, with 11 bases fitting TRBD2. This CDR3 has 17 amino acids. V lost 5 bases, J lost 0 bases, and 7 bases stayed unmatched. Germline-derived CDR1 and CDR2 are SGHNT and YYREEE (reference sequence). CDR3 nucleotide sequence: TGTGCCAGCAGACCGGGACTAGCGGACAGCTCCTACAATGAGCAGTTCTTC. Amino acid sequence: CASRPGLADSSYNEQFF.

The V gene is TRBV27, the J gene TRBJ1-6; D not certain. V was pared by 7 bases and J by 4 bases, with 14 bases between. Looked up from germline, CDR1 is MNHEY and CDR2 is SMNVEV (reference sequence). The CDR3 runs 15 residues. For the CDR3, the DNA is TGTGCCAGCAATTACGCGCTGAGTTATAATTCACCCCTCCACTTT. Translating gives CASNYALSYNSPLHF.

V usage is TRBV27 and J usage is TRBJ1-3; D is ambiguous. Looked up from germline, CDR1 is MNHEY and CDR2 is SMNVEV (reference sequence). This CDR3 region has 14 residues. Trimming stripped 3 bases from V and 2 bases from J, with 8 bases between. As DNA, the CDR3 is TGTGCCAGCAGTTTGAGGGAGGCTGGAAACACCATATATTTT. Its translation: CASSLREAGNTIYF.

The gene calls are TRBV6-5 and TRBJ1-1, with 7 nucleotides matching TRBD1. V lost 7 bases and J lost 5; bases outside the gene matches: 13. CDR3 length equals 15 residues. CDR1 and CDR2 from the germline V gene are MNHEY and SVGAGI. For the CDR3, the DNA is TGTGCCAGCATTAGGGTTTCAGGGGGGAGTACTGAAGCTTTCTTT. This encodes CASIRVSGGSTEAFF.

This sequence joins TRBV18 and TRBJ1-6, with D possibly being TRBD1 (5 bases). The CDR3 runs to 14 residues. CDR1 and CDR2 from the germline V gene are KGHSH and LQKENI. Deletions cut 4 bases from V and 10 bases from J, with 14 bases between. CDR3 loop: CASSRGGGLSPLHF. CDR3 nucleotide sequence: TGTGCCAGCTCACGCGGGGGGGGATTGTCACCCCTCCACTTT. The full variable domain, with the rest looked up from reference TRBV18 and TRBJ1-6, is NAGVMQNPRHLVRRRGQEARLRCSPMKGHSHVYWYRQLPEEGLKFMVYLQKENIIDESGMPKERFSAEFPKEGPSILRIQQVVRGDSAAYFCASSRGGGLSPLHFGNGTRLTVT.

This chain connects TRBV4-3 to TRBJ1-2; D is uncertain. The CDR3 is 16 amino acids. The V end lost 1 base, the J end lost 4 bases, and 16 bases lay between the germline ends. Germline CDR1 is LGHNA and CDR2 is YSLEER. The CDR3: CASSQAGSRIPYGYTF. In nucleotides, the CDR3 is TGCGCCAGCAGCCAAGCTGGGTCGCGGATCCCCTATGGCTACACCTTC.

This chain links TRBV25-1 with TRBJ1-4; no definite D call. The V end was cut by 7 bases, the J end by 8 bases, with 14 bases between. The germline V gene encodes CDR1 MGHDK and CDR2 SYGVNS. The CDR3 length is 13 residues. CDR3 DNA sequence: TGTGCCAGCAACGGACGGAGTACAGAAAAACTGTTTTTT. Protein sequence: CASNGRSTEKLFF. The full variable domain, completed using reference TRBV25-1 and TRBJ1-4, is EADIYQTPRYLVIGTGKKITLECSQTMGHDKMYWYQQDPGMELHLIHYSYGVNSTEKGDLSSESTVSRIRTEHFPLTLESARPSHTSQYLCASNGRSTEKLFFGSGTQLSVL.

This chain joins TRBV27 and TRBJ2-6, with D possibly matching TRBD2 (5 bases). The germline V gene has CDR1 MNHEY and CDR2 SMNVEV (reference sequence). The CDR3 spans 16 residues. V lost 2 bases and J lost 0, with 8 bases in between. For the CDR3, the DNA is TGTGCCAGCAGTTTAGGACTGGGCTCTGGGGCCAACGTCCTGACTTTC. Translating it yields CASSLGLGSGANVLTF.

The rearrangement joins TRBV5-1 to TRBJ1-3; tentative D call: TRBD1 (5 bases). Trimming left V 0 bases short and J 4 bases short, with 14 bases between. The CDR3 has 16 residues. The germline V gene has CDR1 SGHRS and CDR2 YFSETQ. The CDR3 region is CASSLGVGARGNTIYF. CDR3 sequence (DNA): TGCGCCAGCAGCTTGGGGGTCGGGGCGCGGGGAAACACCATATATTTT.

The CDR3 DNA follows: TGTGCCAGCAGCTCCTTTAGCGGGGAACCATACAATGAGCAGTTCTTC. This codes for CASSSFSGEPYNEQFF. The V and J genes are TRBV7-3 and TRBJ2-1; TRBD2 aligns across 8 bases. This CDR3 contains 16 residues. Germline V gene sequence: CDR1 SGHTA, CDR2 FQGTGA. The V segment lost 4 bases and the J segment 4 bases; nucleotides outside the gene matches: 9.

There are a few counts of this clone. The chain carries TRBV4-3 and TRBJ2-7; D unclear. V lost 4 bases, J lost 1 base, and 11 bases lay in between. Per the germline V gene, CDR1 is LGHNA and CDR2 is YSLEER. This CDR3 region has 14 residues. CDR3 nucleotides: TGCGCCAGCAGCCCCTACGATGGGTCCTACGAGCAGTACTTC. Translated: CASSPYDGSYEQYF.

The chain recombines TRBV6-5 with TRBJ1-4; maybe TRBD1 (5 bases). From germline, CDR1 is MNHEY and CDR2 SVGAGI. The CDR3 is 15 amino acids. Trimming removed 8 bases at V and 7 bases at J, with 20 bases between. The DNA for the CDR3 is TGTGCCAGCTACCCACAGGTACGGGCGACTGAAAAACTGTTTTTT. Translation: CASYPQVRATEKLFF.

This chain joins TRBV12-3 or TRBV12-4 and TRBJ1-4; D call uncertain. The CDR3 consists of 13 residues. V shed 4 bases and J shed 4 bases, with 7 bases lying between them. The CDR3 loop reads CASSYQNNEKLFF. The CDR3 DNA reads TGTGCCAGCAGTTACCAGAATAATGAAAAACTGTTTTTT.

V and J are TRBV11-2 and TRBJ2-1; TRBD2 might be the D (6 bases). The germline V gene encodes CDR1 SGHAT and CDR2 FQNNGV. The CDR3 totals 17 residues. V lost 1 base, J lost 6 bases, and 19 bases lay in between. CDR3 nucleotides: TGTGCCAGCAGCTTAGGAGCATGGGGGGACGGGTTCAATGAGCAGTTCTTC. Its protein is CASSLGAWGDGFNEQFF.